These 12 T cell receptor beta chains originate from one sample sequenced in a study of blood T cell repertoires in COVID-19. Repertoires were generated with immunoSEQ multiplex PCR, while TCRdb's copy carries only in-frame clones and drops some. The sample records tens of thousands of clones, about 80% being singletons. Material: peripheral blood. All receptors come from a man aged 65 to 85 with active COVID-19.

The chain carries TRBV4-3 and TRBJ2-1, with 11 bases identical to TRBD2. Germline assignment: CDR1 LGHNA and CDR2 YSLEER. This CDR3 contains 19 residues. Germline trimming cut 0 bases from V and 5 bases from J; bases unmatched to any gene: 12. The CDR3 loop is CASSQDTSGGSATHNEQFF. CDR3 nucleotide sequence: TGCGCCAGCAGCCAAGACACTAGCGGGGGCTCGGCTACCCACAATGAGCAGTTCTTC.

The table lists this clone with a few counts. The rearrangement uses TRBV5-6 and TRBJ2-2; D perhaps matches TRBD1 (6 bases). The V end lost 4 bases, the J end lost 0 bases, and 10 bases lay between the germline ends. Germline V gene sequence: CDR1 SGHDT, CDR2 YYEEEE. The CDR3 length is 15 residues. The CDR3 DNA follows: TGTGCCAGCAGCGACGGGACACCGAACACCGGGGAGCTGTTTTTT. Protein: CASSDGTPNTGELFF.

The chain joins TRBV5-1 to TRBJ2-3; TRBD1 is a possible D gene (6 bases). The length of the CDR3 is 13 residues. The V gene lost 5 bases and the J gene lost 4 bases, with 11 bases spanning the gap. The germline gives CDR1 SGHRS, CDR2 YFSETQ. The CDR3: CASRGAVADTQYF. Written as DNA, the CDR3 is TGCGCCAGCAGGGGGGCCGTGGCAGATACGCAGTATTTT.

CDR3 amino acids: CASSPPRDTEAFF. The CDR3 DNA follows: TGTGCCAGCAGTCCCCCCCGAGACACTGAAGCTTTCTTT. The genes are TRBV7-2 and TRBJ1-1; no definite D call. The CDR3 is made up of 13 amino acids. V was shortened by 6 bases and J by 3 bases, with 11 bases between the two germline ends. The germline gives CDR1 SGHTA, CDR2 FQGNSA. Based on the CDR3 plus reference TRBV7-2 and TRBJ1-1, the full variable domain is GAGVSQSPSNKVTEKGKDVELRCDPISGHTALYWYRQSLGQGLEFLIYFQGNSAPDKSGLPSDRFSAERTGGSVSTLTIQRTQQEDSAVYLCASSPPRDTEAFFGQGTRLTVV.

This clone is medium-sized. V is TRBV14 and J is TRBJ1-6; D not certain. There are 14 residues in the CDR3. Between the trimmed V and J ends, which lost 1 base and 10 bases, there was a span of 11 bases. Germline values: CDR1 SGHDN, CDR2 FVKESK. The CDR3 DNA sequence: TGTGCCAGCAGCCAAGTAGGCGGGCGGTCACCCCTCCACTTT. Encoded protein: CASSQVGGRSPLHF.

V is TRBV5-1 and J is TRBJ2-7, with D perhaps matching TRBD1 (6 bases). This CDR3 is built from 15 residues. With 0 bases removed from V and 0 bases from J, the gap between germline ends came to 10 bases. The germline CDR1 and CDR2 sequences are SGHRS and YFSETQ. The CDR3 DNA is TGCGCCAGCAGCTTGGAGACAGGATTCTCCTACGAGCAGTACTTC. It encodes CASSLETGFSYEQYF. The complete variable domain, with remaining parts taken from reference TRBV5-1 and TRBJ2-7, reads KAGVTQTPRYLIKTRGQQVTLSCSPISGHRSVSWYQQTPGQGLQFLFEYFSETQRNKGNFPGRFSGRQFSNSRSEMNVSTLELGDSALYLCASSLETGFSYEQYFGPGTRLTVT.

This sequence joins TRBV9 and TRBJ2-2; D is possibly TRBD2 (5 bases). This CDR3 has 17 amino acids. CDR1 is SGDLS, CDR2 YYNGEE, per germline. Trimming removed 0 bases at V and 6 bases at J, with 18 bases between. The CDR3 DNA reads TGTGCCAGCAGCGTAGCGGTCGGGGTCGCGTCGGCCGGGGAGCTGTTTTTT. It yields the protein CASSVAVGVASAGELFF.

The V gene is TRBV15, the J gene TRBJ2-2; 9 nucleotides align to TRBD1. This CDR3 spans 14 amino acids. The junction had 2 bases not matched to a gene; V was cut back by 5 bases and J by 4 bases. The germline CDR1 and CDR2 sequences are LNHNV and YYDKDF (reference sequence). The CDR3 DNA sequence: TGTGCCACCAGCGGACAGGGGATCACCGGGGAGCTGTTTTTT. It translates to CATSGQGITGELFF.

This chain connects TRBV4-3 to TRBJ2-7; D gene uncertain. V lost 1 base, J lost 3 bases, and 13 bases lay in between. From germline, CDR1 is LGHNA and CDR2 YSLEER. The CDR3 has 15 residues. CDR3 residues: CASSQGKEQFYEQYF. The CDR3 nucleotides are TGCGCCAGCAGCCAAGGGAAGGAACAGTTCTACGAGCAGTACTTC.

The chain has TRBV18 and TRBJ2-3; no firm D call. V was clipped by 6 bases and J by 0 bases, with 13 bases between them. CDR1 is KGHSH and CDR2 is LQKENI in the germline V gene. This CDR3 is 15 amino acids long. CDR3 DNA: TGTGCCAGCTCCCCCGGGTACGCTAGCACAGATACGCAGTATTTT. The encoded protein is CASSPGYASTDTQYF.

The chain recombines TRBV6-5 with TRBJ2-3; D remains ambiguous. V lost 5 bases and J 3 bases, leaving 6 bases between the germline ends. CDR3 length: 12 residues. Per germline, CDR1 MNHEY and CDR2 SVGAGI. The CDR3 coding sequence is TGTGCCAGCAGTCCAACTACAGATACGCAGTATTTT. The encoded protein is CASSPTTDTQYF.

This chain connects TRBV10-3 to TRBJ2-3; TRBD2 matches at 16 bases. From germline, CDR1 is ENHRY and CDR2 SYGVKD. V shed 10 bases and J 0 bases; nucleotides not matched to a gene: 4. CDR3 length: 16 residues. CDR3 bases: TGTGCCACCGGGACTAGCGGGGGGGCCAGCACAGATACGCAGTATTTT. Protein: CATGTSGGASTDTQYF.